Each of the 30 T cell receptor beta chains below was sequenced from the same sample in a study of a mutant IDH1 vaccine in newly diagnosed glioma. Generated by immunoSEQ multiplex PCR, the TCRdb table keeps only in-frame clones and is missing some. The table shows about 67,000 clones, with around four fifths occurring only once. The sample's time point: baseline, week 1 (first vaccination visit). Treatment denoted: pre-vaccination baseline after standard-of-care therapy. This specimen was peripheral blood mononuclear cells (PBMCs), taken from a glioma patient treated with radiotherapy, temozolomide or both. The receptors derive from a woman under 30 with glioma. Some clones in this sample may be carry-over from other donors' samples.

The chain joins TRBV7-9 to TRBJ2-7; D may be TRBD1 or TRBD2 (7 bases each). Germline V gives CDR1 SEHNR, CDR2 FQNEAQ (reference sequence). V dropped 3 bases and J dropped 0 bases, with 21 bases sitting between them. The length of the CDR3 is 18 residues. CDR3 sequence: CASSLGEGRGKNSYEQYF. The CDR3 region has the DNA TGTGCCAGCAGCTTGGGGGAGGGCAGGGGGAAAAACTCCTACGAGCAGTACTTC.

The CDR3 spells CASSYGTGGFGYTF. In DNA form, the CDR3 reads TGTGCCAGCAGTTACGGGACAGGGGGCTTTGGCTACACCTTC. The chain employs TRBV6-5 and TRBJ1-2, with 12 bases that match TRBD1. Germline CDR1 MNHEY, CDR2 SVGAGI. The CDR3 is 14 amino acids. The trim removed 2 bases at V and 7 bases at J, leaving 2 bases unmatched.

V gene TRBV19 combines with J gene TRBJ1-4, with TRBD1 matching 9 bases. After removal of 5 bases from V and 7 bases from J, the junction contained 8 bases not matched to a gene. Germline CDR1 reads LNHDA; CDR2 reads SQIVND (reference sequence). The CDR3 runs to 15 residues. In nucleotides, the CDR3 is TGTGCCAGTAGTGGCGCCGGGACAGGGAGTGAAAAACTGTTTTTT. Its translation is CASSGAGTGSEKLFF.

The chain links TRBV5-1 to TRBJ2-5; TRBD2 is a possible D gene (5 bases). V was clipped by 0 bases and J by 5 bases, with 11 bases between them. Per the germline V gene, CDR1 is SGHRS and CDR2 is YFSETQ. The CDR3 has 14 amino acids. The CDR3: CASSLDIRGETQYF. CDR3 nucleotide sequence: TGCGCCAGCAGCTTGGACATTAGAGGGGAGACCCAGTACTTC.

This rearrangement joins TRBV5-6 to TRBJ1-3, with TRBD1 matching over 7 bases. The CDR3 contains 16 residues. Unmatched junction bases numbered 7, after V lost 0 bases and J lost 4 bases. In germline, CDR1 is SGHDT, CDR2 YYEEEE. CDR3 DNA sequence: TGTGCCAGCAGCTTGGCAGGGTACAGGGGAGGAAACACCATATATTTT. Protein sequence: CASSLAGYRGGNTIYF.

The CDR3: CASSLDRGLWGYTF. Here the CDR3 DNA reads TGTGCCAGCAGCTTGGACAGGGGCCTCTGGGGCTACACCTTC. This chain uses TRBV5-4 with TRBJ1-2, with 7 bases identical to TRBD1. The CDR3 runs to 14 residues. V gave up 0 bases and J gave up 8 bases; unmatched junction bases: 7. Germline V gene sequence: CDR1 SGHNT, CDR2 YYREEE (reference sequence).

This rearrangement joins TRBV5-4 to TRBJ2-1; maybe TRBD2 (7 bases). The CDR3 contains 14 residues. Germline CDR1 reads SGHNT; CDR2 reads YYREEE (reference sequence). Trimming pared 1 base from V and 4 bases from J, leaving 9 bases between. CDR3 coding DNA: TGTGCCAGCAGCTTGCGGGGGGCATACAATGAGCAGTTCTTC. It yields the protein CASSLRGAYNEQFF.

This clone was observed a few times. The J gene is TRBJ1-1, the V gene TRBV7-9; D gene unclear. This CDR3 spans 12 amino acids. Germline CDR1 is SEHNR and CDR2 is FQNEAQ (reference sequence). The V and J ends lost 0 bases and 6 bases respectively, with 5 bases between them. The DNA of the CDR3 is TGTGCCAGCAGCTTAGCGGACGCTGAAGCTTTCTTT. Its protein is CASSLADAEAFF.

The chain couples TRBV2 to TRBJ1-6, with a possible D match to TRBD1 (5 bases). V lost 5 bases and J 10 bases, leaving 15 bases between the germline ends. This CDR3 region has 14 residues. Looked up from germline, CDR1 is SNHLY and CDR2 is FYNNEI. The CDR3 region is CASSPGERGSPLHF. The CDR3 nucleotides read TGTGCCAGCAGTCCAGGAGAGAGGGGCTCACCCCTCCACTTT.

This clone has a handful of counts. The chain combines TRBV12-2 with TRBJ1-5; no check of the table's D call, TRBD1, against the DNA was made. TRBV12-2 is a pseudogene. The CDR3 is 15 amino acids. The CDR3 loop is CASRRDRASDQPQHF. The DNA of the CDR3 is TGTGCAAGTCGCCGTGACAGGGCTTCGGATCAGCCCCAGCATTTT.

This clone was counted a single time. The chain is built from TRBV2 and TRBJ2-7; D uncertain. The CDR3 extends over 14 amino acids. V shed 3 bases and J shed 0 bases, with 9 bases lying between them. Germline CDR1 and CDR2: SNHLY and FYNNEI. The CDR3 is CASSDGLFSYEQYF. As DNA, the CDR3 is TGTGCCAGCAGTGACGGGCTCTTCTCCTACGAGCAGTACTTC.

The V gene is TRBV5-4, the J gene TRBJ2-5; D not resolved. Trimming cost V 4 bases and J 2 bases, with 9 bases left between them. Germline-derived CDR1 and CDR2 are SGHNT and YYREEE (reference sequence). The CDR3 consists of 13 residues. The CDR3 DNA sequence: TGTGCCAGCAGCCTCCGAGGACAAGAGACCCAGTACTTC. This sequence encodes CASSLRGQETQYF.

The DNA for the CDR3 is TGTGCCTATCGGGGACAGGACTTGGGTAGCTCCTACGAGCAGTACTTC. It is translated as CAYRGQDLGSSYEQYF. This sequence joins TRBV30 and TRBJ2-7; 8 nucleotides align to TRBD1. V dropped 7 bases and J dropped 0; count of bases not matched to a gene: 14. This CDR3 comprises 16 residues. CDR1 is GTSNPN and CDR2 is SVGIG in the germline V gene (reference sequence).

The V and J genes are TRBV5-1 and TRBJ2-7, with D hard to call. The V gene's germline CDR1 is SGHRS and CDR2 YFSETQ. V lost 0 bases, J lost 6 bases, and 4 bases lay in between. This CDR3 is 11 amino acids long. In nucleotides, the CDR3 is TGCGCCAGCAGCTTGGGGGGCGAGCAGTACTTC. Its translation is CASSLGGEQYF.

V and J are TRBV5-1 and TRBJ2-1; D remains unclear. V dropped 0 bases and J dropped 8 bases, with 15 bases sitting between them. In germline, CDR1 is SGHRS, CDR2 YFSETQ. The CDR3 runs to 15 residues. The CDR3 is CASSLGPPVRDEQFF. In DNA, the CDR3 is TGCGCCAGCAGCTTGGGCCCTCCGGTAAGGGATGAGCAGTTCTTC. The full variable domain, with the rest looked up from reference TRBV5-1 and TRBJ2-1, is KAGVTQTPRYLIKTRGQQVTLSCSPISGHRSVSWYQQTPGQGLQFLFEYFSETQRNKGNFPGRFSGRQFSNSRSEMNVSTLELGDSALYLCASSLGPPVRDEQFFGPGTRLTVL.

This clone was counted between two and nine times. The V and J genes are TRBV6-5 and TRBJ1-1; the D gene is possibly TRBD1 (6 bases). The CDR3 contains 14 residues. Trimming took off 2 bases at V and 4 bases at J, with 11 bases between the two ends. Germline V CDR1 and CDR2: MNHEY, SVGAGI. CDR3 nucleotide sequence: TGTGCCAGCAGTTACGTGGGGGCCGGCACTGAAGCTTTCTTT. This gives the protein CASSYVGAGTEAFF.

This clone was detected only a few times. J is TRBJ2-5 and V is TRBV7-2; D possibly corresponds to TRBD1 (6 bases). V was trimmed by 7 bases and J by 8 bases, leaving 11 bases between them. The CDR3 is 11 residues long. Germline CDR1 SGHTA, CDR2 FQGNSA. CDR3 DNA sequence: TGTGCCAGCACCCAAGGGGGTACCCAGTACTTC. Its protein is CASTQGGTQYF.

V gene TRBV30 combines with J gene TRBJ1-2; 9 bases are shared with TRBD1. Germline values: CDR1 GTSNPN, CDR2 SVGIG (reference sequence). V lost 3 bases, J lost 8 bases, and 13 bases stayed unmatched. The CDR3 runs 15 residues. This CDR3 reads CAWSQLPGQGGGYTF. CDR3 sequence (DNA): TGTGCCTGGAGCCAACTACCGGGACAGGGCGGCGGCTACACCTTC.

This clone was picked up one time. The chain combines TRBV6-1 with TRBJ1-6; 7 nucleotides agree with TRBD1. The length of the CDR3 is 14 residues. V trimming: 1 base; J trimming: 11 bases; junction bases outside the gene matches: 5. CDR1 is MNHNS, CDR2 SASEGT, per germline. The CDR3: CASSEGPTGAPLHF. The CDR3 nucleotides read TGTGCCAGCAGTGAAGGACCCACAGGGGCACCCCTCCACTTT.

In its sample, this clone was seen a few times. The gene calls are TRBV29-1 and TRBJ1-5; 8 bases are a match to TRBD1. Trimming removed 7 bases from V and 2 bases from J; junction bases left unmatched: 10. The CDR3 sequence is 15 residues long. Per germline, CDR1 SQVTM and CDR2 ANQGSEA. CDR3 residues: CSASSGQGGNQPQHF. CDR3 nucleotide sequence: TGCAGCGCTAGTTCCGGACAGGGTGGCAATCAGCCCCAGCATTTT.

The chain links TRBV5-1 to TRBJ1-2; 9 bases are a match to TRBD1. Unmatched junction bases numbered 4, after V lost 4 bases and J lost 3 bases. The CDR3 spans 14 residues. Per germline, CDR1 SGHRS and CDR2 YFSETQ. CDR3 amino acids: CASSEGQGHYGYTF. The CDR3 coding sequence is TGCGCCAGCAGCGAGGGACAGGGTCACTATGGCTACACCTTC.

The chain links TRBV6-5 to TRBJ1-5, with 7 bases matching TRBD1. CDR1 and CDR2 from the germline V gene are MNHEY and SVGAGI. V trimming: 6 bases; J trimming: 6 bases; junction bases outside the gene matches: 8. The length of the CDR3 is 14 residues. The CDR3 DNA sequence: TGTGCCAGCAGCTTCCGACAGGGCCGTCAGCCCCAGCATTTT. This encodes CASSFRQGRQPQHF.

The chain has TRBV6-5 and TRBJ2-7; the match to TRBD1 covers 10 bases. Germline V gives CDR1 MNHEY, CDR2 SVGAGI. The V gene end was trimmed by 2 bases and the J gene end by 3 bases; junction bases not matched to a gene: 7. This CDR3 region has 16 residues. The CDR3 is CASSYSGQGVIYEQYF. In DNA, the CDR3 is TGTGCCAGCAGTTACAGCGGACAGGGGGTGATCTACGAGCAGTACTTC.

The chain links TRBV9 to TRBJ1-1; a weak D match, TRBD1 (5 bases). The CDR3 is 15 amino acids. V was shortened by 4 bases and J by 6 bases, with 19 bases between the two germline ends. Germline V gives CDR1 SGDLS, CDR2 YYNGEE. This CDR3 is CASSPAGPKSSEAFF. The DNA for the CDR3 is TGTGCCAGCAGCCCTGCAGGGCCAAAAAGCTCTGAAGCTTTCTTT. Variable domain in full (rest from reference TRBV9 and TRBJ1-1): DSGVTQTPKHLITATGQRVTLRCSPRSGDLSVYWYQQSLDQGLQFLIQYYNGEERAKGNILERFSAQQFPDLHSELNLSSLELGDSALYFCASSPAGPKSSEAFFGQGTRLTVV.

This chain uses TRBV15 with TRBJ2-3; D unresolved. The germline V and J ends were trimmed by 1 base and 4 bases, with 12 bases remaining between them. This CDR3 is 15 amino acids long. Germline CDR1 LNHNV, CDR2 YYDKDF (reference sequence). This chain's CDR3 is CATSRVPYNADTQYF. CDR3 DNA: TGTGCCACCAGCAGAGTCCCTTACAACGCAGATACGCAGTATTTT.

This clone was seen once. V is TRBV29-1 and J is TRBJ1-2, with D possibly matching TRBD1 (5 bases). The CDR3 sequence is 13 residues long. V gave up 7 bases and J gave up 8 bases, with 20 bases separating them. Germline assignment: CDR1 SQVTM and CDR2 ANQGSEA. CDR3: CSARDLRALGYTF. The CDR3 DNA is TGCAGCGCAAGGGACCTTAGGGCCTTAGGCTACACCTTC.

The count of this clone is one. V and J are TRBV27 and TRBJ1-5; D unclear. The germline V gene encodes CDR1 MNHEY and CDR2 SMNVEV (reference sequence). CDR3 length equals 17 residues. The germline V and J ends were trimmed by 3 bases and 0 bases, with 15 bases remaining between them. The DNA of the CDR3 is TGTGCCAGCAGTTTGGAGGGTGGATGGGATAGCAATCAGCCCCAGCATTTT. As protein: CASSLEGGWDSNQPQHF.

The V gene is TRBV19, the J gene TRBJ1-2; 7 bases are a match to TRBD1. This CDR3 is built from 13 residues. CDR1 and CDR2 from the germline V gene are LNHDA and SQIVND (reference sequence). Trimming removed 5 bases from V and 6 bases from J; junction bases left unmatched: 6. The CDR3 loop reads CASSDREGNGYTF. CDR3 DNA sequence: TGTGCCAGTAGTGACAGGGAGGGGAATGGCTACACCTTC.

The chain uses TRBV7-8 and TRBJ2-7, with D possibly being TRBD1 (6 bases). Germline CDR1 and CDR2: SGHVS and FQNEAQ. The CDR3 has 15 amino acids. V lost 6 bases to trimming and J lost 2 bases, with 17 bases between them. Written as DNA, the CDR3 is TGTGCCAGCAGAGAATTCCAGGGGCCGACCTACGAGCAGTACTTC. Protein: CASREFQGPTYEQYF.

This rearrangement joins TRBV19 to TRBJ2-2, with D perhaps TRBD1 or TRBD2 (5 bases each). Trimming shortened V by 7 bases and J by 5 bases, and 14 bases separated the two germline ends. The CDR3 contains 14 residues. Germline lookup yields CDR1 LNHDA and CDR2 SQIVND (reference sequence). Here the CDR3 reads CASTLLGATGELFF. CDR3 DNA sequence: TGTGCCAGTACATTACTAGGGGCGACCGGGGAGCTGTTTTTT. Full variable domain (rest looked up from reference TRBV19 and TRBJ2-2): DGGITQSPKYLFRKEGQNVTLSCEQNLNHDAMYWYRQDPGQGLRLIYYSQIVNDFQKGDIAEGYSVSREKKESFPLTVTSAQKNPTAFYLCASTLLGATGELFFGEGSRLTVL.